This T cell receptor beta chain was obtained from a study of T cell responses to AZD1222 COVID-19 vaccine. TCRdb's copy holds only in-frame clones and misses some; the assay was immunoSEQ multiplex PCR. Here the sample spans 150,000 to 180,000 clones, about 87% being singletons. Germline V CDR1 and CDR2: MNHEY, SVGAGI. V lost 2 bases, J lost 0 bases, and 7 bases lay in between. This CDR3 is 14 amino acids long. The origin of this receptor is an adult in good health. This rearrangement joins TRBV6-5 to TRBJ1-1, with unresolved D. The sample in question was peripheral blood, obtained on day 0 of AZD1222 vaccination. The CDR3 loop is CASSYNTVNTEAFF. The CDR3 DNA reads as TGTGCCAGCAGTTACAATACAGTGAACACTGAAGCTTTCTTT.